A single sample is the source of the 10 T cell receptor beta chains below, sequenced in a study of blood T cell repertoires in COVID-19. The table came from immunoSEQ multiplex PCR; TCRdb's copy has only in-frame clones and leaves some out. Of roughly 200,000 clones in the sample, more than 70% were seen once. Sequences were obtained from PBMCs or T cells enriched from blood (not recorded which). The source of these receptors is a man aged 35 to 55 who had recovered from COVID-19.

This chain connects TRBV3-1 (or the pseudogene TRBV3-2) to TRBJ2-2; no clear D gene. The germline CDR1 and CDR2 sequences are LGHDT and YNNKEL (reference sequence). The CDR3 length is 13 residues. V lost 4 bases and J 3 bases, leaving 6 bases between the germline ends. In DNA form, the CDR3 reads TGTGCCAGCAGCCTTCTCGACACCGGGGAGCTGTTTTTT. Residues: CASSLLDTGELFF.

This chain uses TRBV28 with TRBJ1-4; 8 nucleotides line up with TRBD1. Germline trimming cut 8 bases from V and 4 bases from J; bases unmatched to any gene: 9. This CDR3 region has 15 residues. In germline, CDR1 is MDHEN, CDR2 SYDVKM. CDR3: CASAAGGANNEKLFF. CDR3 bases: TGTGCCAGCGCCGCAGGGGGCGCGAATAATGAAAAACTGTTTTTT.

The genes are TRBV4-1 and TRBJ2-1; a weak D match, TRBD2 (5 bases). In germline, CDR1 is MGHRA, CDR2 YSYEKL. The V gene lost 1 base and the J gene lost 7 bases, with 5 bases spanning the gap. This CDR3 has 12 residues. This CDR3 reads CASSQGGNEQFF. In nucleotides, the CDR3 is TGCGCCAGCAGCCAAGGAGGGAATGAGCAGTTCTTC.

The chain is built from TRBV29-1 and TRBJ2-2; TRBD1 matches at 7 bases. With 4 bases clipped from V and 6 bases from J, the junction kept 8 bases outside the gene matches. The germline V gene has CDR1 SQVTM and CDR2 ANQGSEA. The length of the CDR3 is 14 residues. The DNA of the CDR3 is TGCAGCGTTGCCTCAGGGGGACGGGCCGGGGAGCTGTTTTTT. Translation gives CSVASGGRAGELFF.

This clone appeared once. The rearrangement joins TRBV2 to TRBJ2-6, with D maybe TRBD1 (5 bases). Germline loops: CDR1 SNHLY, CDR2 FYNNEI. Between the trimmed V and J ends, which lost 6 bases and 4 bases, there was a span of 13 bases. This CDR3 contains 15 residues. The DNA for the CDR3 is TGTGCCAGCAGCGATCAGGGTGCAGGGGCCAACGTCCTGACTTTC. Translating it yields CASSDQGAGANVLTF.

The V gene is TRBV7-2, the J gene TRBJ2-5; TRBD1 matches 8 bases. Trimming at V came to 7 bases and at J to 4 bases, leaving 11 bases not matched to a gene. This CDR3 is built from 15 residues. Per the germline V gene, CDR1 is SGHTA and CDR2 is FQGNSA. The CDR3 loop reads CASTRDRQPGETQYF. CDR3 in DNA: TGTGCCAGCACAAGGGACAGGCAACCCGGAGAGACCCAGTACTTC.

This clone was found a few times. The chain couples TRBV19 to TRBJ1-3, with TRBD1 matching over 9 bases. The junction had 0 bases not matched to a gene; V was cut back by 1 base and J by 2 bases. Germline values: CDR1 LNHDA, CDR2 SQIVND (reference sequence). The CDR3 sequence is 15 residues long. The CDR3 reads CASSIGDRAGNTIYF. CDR3 in DNA: TGTGCCAGTAGTATAGGGGACAGGGCTGGAAACACCATATATTTT.

The V and J genes are TRBV30 and TRBJ1-1, with 10 bases aligning to TRBD1. This CDR3 is built from 16 residues. J lost 5 bases, V lost 0 bases, and 9 bases had no gene match. Germline V gives CDR1 GTSNPN, CDR2 SVGIG (reference sequence). The CDR3 region is CAWSVLLGQGGTEAFF. CDR3 DNA sequence: TGTGCCTGGAGTGTACTGTTAGGACAGGGGGGGACTGAAGCTTTCTTT.

A few counts support this clone. The CDR3 reads CASSPPGQGVNTGELFF. In DNA, the CDR3 is TGTGCCAGCAGCCCTCCGGGACAGGGGGTCAACACCGGGGAGCTGTTTTTT. The chain employs TRBV7-9 and TRBJ2-2; the match to TRBD1 covers 11 bases. CDR3 length: 17 amino acids. J was trimmed by 2 bases and V by 5 bases; bases with no gene match: 7. Germline CDR1 and CDR2: SEHNR and FQNEAQ (reference sequence).

In nucleotides, the CDR3 is TGTGCCAGCAGGTTACCGACAGGGCAACAGCCCCAGCATTTT. The encoded protein is CASRLPTGQQPQHF. The chain combines TRBV2 with TRBJ1-5, with 7 nucleotides matching TRBD1. The trim removed 6 bases at V and 7 bases at J, leaving 9 bases unmatched. The CDR3 runs 14 residues. Germline V lookup: CDR1 SNHLY, CDR2 FYNNEI.